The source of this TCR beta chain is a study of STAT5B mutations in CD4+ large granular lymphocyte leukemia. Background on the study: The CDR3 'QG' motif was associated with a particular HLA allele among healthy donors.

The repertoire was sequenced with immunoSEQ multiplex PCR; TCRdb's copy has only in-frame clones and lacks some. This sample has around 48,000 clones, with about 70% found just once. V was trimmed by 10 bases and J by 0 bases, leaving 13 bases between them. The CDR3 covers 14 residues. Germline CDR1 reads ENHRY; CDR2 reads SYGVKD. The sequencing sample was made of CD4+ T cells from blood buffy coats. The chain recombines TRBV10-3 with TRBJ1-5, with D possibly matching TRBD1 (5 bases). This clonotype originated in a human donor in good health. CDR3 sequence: CATNKDNSNQPQHF. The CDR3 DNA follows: TGTGCCACCAATAAGGACAATAGCAATCAGCCCCAGCATTTT.